Sequencing of this T cell receptor beta chain was carried out in a study of technical replicates of blood from several donors. CDR1 is SNHLY, CDR2 FYNNEI, per germline. Trimming pared 5 bases from V and 6 bases from J, leaving 10 bases between. CDR3 size: 13 residues. The repertoire was sequenced with immunoSEQ multiplex PCR; TCRdb's copy has only in-frame clones and lacks some. The sample contains about 44,000 clones, approximately 96% of which appear only once. The chain links TRBV2 to TRBJ2-2, with D unclear. This clonotype originated in a human donor in good health. Sequencing was carried out using T cells isolated from PBMCs. CDR3 sequence reads: CASSRVIAGELFF. The CDR3 region has the DNA TGTGCCAGCAGTCGGGTAATAGCCGGGGAGCTGTTTTTT.